What follows are 23 T cell receptor beta chains derived from one specimen sequenced in a study of early T cells in non-severe SARS-CoV-2 infection. TCRdb independently ran MiXCR on the 5' RACE reads; one entry per CDR3 protein. The sample carries 25,000 to 35,000 distinct CDR3 sequences, 6.6% recorded once. The sequencing input was whole blood. These receptor sequences come from an adult who was a healthcare worker with PCR-confirmed SARS-CoV-2 infection or an uninfected control (not recorded which).

This clonotype was observed many times. The chain couples TRBV9 to TRBJ1-2; TRBD1 might be the D (5 bases). The germline V gene has CDR1 SGDLS and CDR2 YYNGEE. This CDR3 spans 14 amino acids. The V gene lost 4 bases and the J gene lost 8 bases, with 18 bases spanning the gap. The CDR3 bases are TGTGCCAGCAGCCCGTCGTGGGGCGAGGGGGGCTACACCTTC. It specifies CASSPSWGEGGYTF.

This clonotype occurred a few times. The rearrangement joins TRBV6-2 or TRBV6-3 to TRBJ2-2; perhaps D is TRBD1 or TRBD2 (5 bases each). The CDR3 consists of 14 residues. Germline V gene lookup returns CDR1 MNHEY and CDR2 SVGEGT. The V and J ends lost 8 bases and 1 base respectively, with 11 bases between them. The CDR3 DNA sequence: TGTGCCAGCGCCGGGACCAGGAACACCGGGGAGCTGTTTTTT. Its protein is CASAGTRNTGELFF.

The chain employs TRBV29-1 and TRBJ2-3; D is unclear. Germline assignment: CDR1 SQVTM and CDR2 ANQGSEA. The V end was cut by 5 bases, the J end by 4 bases, with 16 bases between. The CDR3 covers 14 residues. CDR3 protein: CSVYLLKTSDTQYF. CDR3 nucleotides: TGCAGCGTTTATCTCCTGAAGACTTCAGATACGCAGTATTTT.

This clonotype was seen at least ten times. The J gene is TRBJ2-2, the V gene TRBV19; TRBD2 aligns across 7 bases. The CDR3 totals 16 residues. The germline CDR1 and CDR2 sequences are LNHDA and SQIVND (reference sequence). The J segment lost 1 base and the V segment lost 4 bases, leaving 6 bases of the junction unmatched. In nucleotides, the CDR3 is TGTGCCAGTAGTAAAGGGCTAGCGGTGAACACCGGGGAGCTGTTTTTT. Translating it yields CASSKGLAVNTGELFF.

This clonotype was seen many times. The J gene is TRBJ1-5, the V gene TRBV28, with D possibly TRBD1 on 5 matching bases. V lost 0 bases and J 5 bases, leaving 8 bases between the germline ends. The CDR3 consists of 14 residues. Germline lookup yields CDR1 MDHEN and CDR2 SYDVKM. CDR3 sequence: CASSLWQGDQPQHF. The CDR3 DNA reads as TGTGCCAGCAGTTTATGGCAGGGTGATCAGCCCCAGCATTTT.

This clonotype was detected many times. J is TRBJ2-5 and V is TRBV4-3, with 7 positions matching TRBD2. The CDR3 length is 18 residues. The junction had 17 bases not matched to a gene; V was cut back by 2 bases and J by 5 bases. CDR1 is LGHNA, CDR2 YSLEER, per germline. Here the CDR3 reads CASSQSYPNDMGGETQYF. As DNA, the CDR3 is TGCGCCAGCAGCCAATCTTATCCTAACGACATGGGAGGGGAGACCCAGTACTTC.

The chain has TRBV28 and TRBJ2-4; 7 bases are shared with TRBD1. Looked up from germline, CDR1 is MDHEN and CDR2 is SYDVKM. CDR3 length: 15 amino acids. The trim removed 4 bases at V and 0 bases at J, leaving 3 bases unmatched. The CDR3 loop reads CASSSNRGAKNIQYF. Written as DNA, the CDR3 is TGTGCCAGCAGTTCTAACAGGGGAGCCAAAAACATTCAGTACTTC.

This clonotype was counted only a few times. The rearrangement uses TRBV27 and TRBJ2-1; 10 bases are a match to TRBD2. The V and J ends lost 5 bases and 6 bases, in that order; junction bases with no gene match: 4. The germline V gene has CDR1 MNHEY and CDR2 SMNVEV (reference sequence). This CDR3 region has 14 residues. CDR3 nucleotide sequence: TGTGCCAGCAGTCGGGCTAGCGGGAGCAATGAGCAGTTCTTC. Translating gives CASSRASGSNEQFF.

This clonotype showed up just a few times. The genes are TRBV29-1 and TRBJ2-1; 8 nucleotides agree with TRBD2. The CDR3 runs 13 residues. Germline CDR1 is SQVTM and CDR2 is ANQGSEA. The junction had 3 bases not matched to a gene; V was cut back by 3 bases and J by 5 bases. The CDR3 is CSVEGLVDNEQFF. The DNA for the CDR3 is TGCAGCGTTGAGGGACTAGTTGACAATGAGCAGTTCTTC.

V gene TRBV18 combines with J gene TRBJ1-5; no reliable D call. The CDR3 is 13 amino acids. Looked up from germline, CDR1 is KGHSH and CDR2 is LQKENI. V lost 2 bases, J lost 1 base, and 3 bases lay in between. CDR3 loop: CASSPDSNQPQHF. CDR3 DNA: TGTGCCAGCTCACCAGACAGCAATCAGCCCCAGCATTTT. The full variable domain, its missing parts supplied by reference TRBV18 and TRBJ1-5, is NAGVMQNPRHLVRRRGQEARLRCSPMKGHSHVYWYRQLPEEGLKFMVYLQKENIIDESGMPKERFSAEFPKEGPSILRIQQVVRGDSAAYFCASSPDSNQPQHFGDGTRLSIL.

This clonotype was observed many times. The chain recombines TRBV18 with TRBJ1-2; D remains ambiguous. Trimming shortened V by 6 bases and J by 8 bases, and 13 bases separated the two germline ends. CDR3 length: 12 residues. Germline lookup yields CDR1 KGHSH and CDR2 LQKENI. CDR3 amino acids: CASSPQSWGYTF. As DNA, the CDR3 is TGTGCCAGCTCGCCTCAGTCCTGGGGCTACACCTTC.

This clonotype was recorded many times. The chain joins TRBV19 to TRBJ2-4; no clear D gene. The CDR3 totals 12 residues. CDR1 LNHDA and CDR2 SQIVND come from the germline V gene (reference sequence). V lost 2 bases and J 5 bases, leaving 4 bases between the germline ends. The CDR3 DNA reads as TGTGCCAGTAGTATAAGGGAAAACATTCAGTACTTC. Its protein product is CASSIRENIQYF.

The genes are TRBV7-9 and TRBJ1-5; the D is unclear. Germline V CDR1 and CDR2: SEHNR, FQNEAQ (reference sequence). This CDR3 is built from 14 residues. V lost 3 bases and J 4 bases, leaving 10 bases between the germline ends. DNA of the CDR3: TGTGCCAGCAGCTTGGGATTCGAAAATCAGCCCCAGCATTTT. Amino acids: CASSLGFENQPQHF.

As to this clonotype: This may be a read error, as it is one base from a much larger clone. The CDR3 sequence: CSVWDSRYNEQFF. Written as DNA, the CDR3 is TGCAGCGTTTGGGACTCGAGATACAATGAGCAGTTCTTC. The J gene is TRBJ2-1, the V gene TRBV29-1; a weak D match, TRBD2 (6 bases). The CDR3 runs to 13 residues. CDR1 and CDR2 from the germline V gene are SQVTM and ANQGSEA. V was pared by 5 bases and J by 4 bases, with 12 bases between.

In this sample, this clonotype turned up many times. V is TRBV10-3 and J is TRBJ2-1; 9 bases fit TRBD2. The CDR3 consists of 14 residues. V trimming: 3 bases; J trimming: 7 bases; junction bases outside the gene matches: 4. Germline values: CDR1 ENHRY, CDR2 SYGVKD. The CDR3 DNA reads TGTGCCATCAGTGAAGCGGGAGGTAAAAATGAGCAGTTCTTC. This codes for CAISEAGGKNEQFF.

This clonotype was seen a handful of times. This chain connects TRBV7-8 to TRBJ2-5; no clear D gene. This CDR3 comprises 12 residues. The germline V and J ends were trimmed by 2 bases and 2 bases, with 3 bases remaining between them. The V gene's germline CDR1 is SGHVS and CDR2 FQNEAQ. The CDR3 sequence: CASSLLQETQYF. The CDR3 bases are TGTGCCAGCAGCTTACTACAAGAGACCCAGTACTTC.

This clonotype was counted ten times or more. The CDR3 reads CASSSGTGGHEQYF. DNA for the CDR3: TGTGCCAGCAGCTCCGGGACAGGGGGCCACGAGCAGTACTTC. The gene calls are TRBV12-3 or TRBV12-4 and TRBJ2-7; TRBD1 matches 12 bases. With 6 bases clipped from V and 5 bases from J, the junction kept 5 bases outside the gene matches. The length of the CDR3 is 14 residues.

CDR3 in amino acids: CASSKVNSGGQSSYEQYF. The CDR3 DNA sequence: TGTGCCAGCAGCAAAGTTAATTCGGGCGGACAGAGCTCCTACGAGCAGTACTTC. The chain couples TRBV21-1 to TRBJ2-7; the DNA was not compared with TRBD1, the D call given in the table. TRBV21-1 is listed as a pseudogene. The CDR3 totals 18 residues.

The sample holds many counts of this clonotype. This chain uses TRBV20-1 with TRBJ2-3; TRBD2 is a possible D gene (6 bases). Between the trimmed V and J ends, which lost 2 bases and 1 base, there was a span of 13 bases. The CDR3 contains 15 residues. The germline V gene encodes CDR1 DFQATT and CDR2 SNEGSKA (reference sequence). The CDR3 sequence: CSARPPGLRTDTQYF. The CDR3 DNA is TGCAGTGCTAGACCACCGGGACTCCGCACAGATACGCAGTATTTT.

This clonotype was recorded at least ten times. The chain links TRBV20-1 to TRBJ1-2, with 7 nucleotides matching TRBD1. V was clipped by 6 bases and J by 4 bases; unmatched bases: 5. Germline V gives CDR1 DFQATT, CDR2 SNEGSKA (reference sequence). The CDR3 has 12 residues. The CDR3 reads CSAPTGFYGYTF. The CDR3 DNA reads as TGCAGTGCGCCGACAGGGTTCTATGGCTACACCTTC.

This rearrangement joins TRBV23-1 to TRBJ2-1; D perhaps matches TRBD2 (5 bases). TRBV23-1 belongs to the ORF category, with a function that is uncertain. The V gene lost 0 bases and the J gene lost 7 bases, with 13 bases spanning the gap. The CDR3 runs to 15 residues. The CDR3 is CASSQSEEGGNEQFF. The CDR3 bases are TGCGCCAGCAGTCAATCGGAAGAGGGTGGTAATGAGCAGTTCTTC.

A few counts support this clonotype. This CDR3 reads CSGETENTEAFF. Here the CDR3 DNA reads TGCAGCGGGGAGACTGAGAACACTGAAGCTTTCTTT. The chain links TRBV29-1 to TRBJ1-1; D gene ambiguous. The germline V gene has CDR1 SQVTM and CDR2 ANQGSEA. The CDR3 totals 12 residues. The V end lost 7 bases, the J end lost 1 base, and 10 bases lay between the germline ends.

At least ten counts were recorded for this clonotype. This chain connects TRBV5-1 to TRBJ1-2; TRBD1 matches at 7 bases. Trimming removed 3 bases from V and 10 bases from J; junction bases left unmatched: 6. Germline-derived CDR1 and CDR2 are SGHRS and YFSETQ. The CDR3 length is 12 residues. Here the CDR3 DNA reads TGCGCCAGCAGCTCTCAGGGGGATTTCTACACCTTC. Encoded protein: CASSSQGDFYTF.